These 19 T cell receptor beta chains were all obtained from the same sample, sequenced in a study of T-cell memory formation after mild COVID-19. Using its own MiXCR run on the 5' RACE reads, TCRdb lists one record per CDR3 protein. The data show fewer than 140,000 distinct CDR3 sequences, over 15% seen once. The sequenced material came from PBMCs or a T cell subset sorted from them (not recorded which). Receptors originate from an adult woman who had mild COVID-19 (a few samples of this study predate the infection). Cell type and time point are not known.

The chain is built from TRBV2 and TRBJ1-5; D perhaps matches TRBD1 (5 bases). Germline CDR1 reads SNHLY; CDR2 reads FYNNEI. The CDR3 runs to 15 residues. V was clipped by 3 bases and J by 6 bases, with 15 bases between them. CDR3 coding DNA: TGTGCCAGCAGTGAGTGGCAGGGAATGCGTCAGCCCCAGCATTTT. Amino acid sequence: CASSEWQGMRQPQHF.

This clonotype was seen more than once but under ten times. The V call is TRBV6-1, the J call TRBJ2-1, with 10 positions matching TRBD2. The CDR3 is 14 residues long. Germline V gene lookup returns CDR1 MNHNS and CDR2 SASEGT. The J segment lost 8 bases and the V segment lost 7 bases, leaving 8 bases of the junction unmatched. The chain's CDR3 is CASTPAGGGDEQFF. Written as DNA, the CDR3 is TGTGCCAGCACTCCAGCGGGGGGGGGTGATGAGCAGTTCTTC.

The chain has TRBV20-1 and TRBJ2-7, with TRBD1 matching 10 bases. Germline V CDR1 and CDR2: DFQATT, SNEGSKA (reference sequence). After removal of 2 bases from V and 0 bases from J, the junction contained 10 bases not matched to a gene. The CDR3 sequence is 17 residues long. The CDR3 reads CSARSGQGVGFSYEQYF. The CDR3 DNA sequence: TGCAGTGCTAGATCCGGACAGGGGGTTGGTTTCTCCTACGAGCAGTACTTC.

This clonotype was seen only a few times. This sequence joins TRBV15 and TRBJ2-7, with TRBD1 matching over 8 bases. The germline CDR1 and CDR2 sequences are LNHNV and YYDKDF (reference sequence). The junction had 7 bases not matched to a gene; V was cut back by 5 bases and J by 1 base. This CDR3 comprises 15 residues. The CDR3 DNA reads TGTGCCACCAGCGGAACGACAGGGGATTCCTACGAGCAGTACTTC. Its translation: CATSGTTGDSYEQYF.

There are many counts of this clonotype. CDR3: CASRPGTGAATEAFF. The CDR3, as DNA: TGTGCCAGCAGACCCGGGACAGGGGCTGCTACTGAAGCTTTCTTT. This chain uses TRBV27 with TRBJ1-1; 10 bases fit TRBD1. The CDR3 consists of 15 residues. CDR1 is MNHEY and CDR2 is SMNVEV in the germline V gene (reference sequence). Unmatched junction bases numbered 9, after V lost 6 bases and J lost 5 bases.

This chain links TRBV9 with TRBJ1-5; TRBD1 might be the D (6 bases). V shed 1 base and J shed 4 bases, with 12 bases lying between them. From germline, CDR1 is SGDLS and CDR2 YYNGEE. This CDR3 spans 15 amino acids. The CDR3 reads CASSVTGALNQPQHF. The CDR3 nucleotides read TGTGCCAGCAGCGTAACGGGGGCGCTTAATCAGCCCCAGCATTTT.

This clonotype was observed a handful of times. CDR3 loop: CASSLGWGGNTEAFF. The CDR3 DNA follows: TGTGCCAGCAGCTTAGGTTGGGGGGGGAACACTGAAGCTTTCTTT. The V gene is TRBV7-6, the J gene TRBJ1-1, with a weak D call TRBD1 (5 bases). Germline CDR1 reads SGHVS; CDR2 reads FNYEAQ. This CDR3 spans 15 amino acids. V was clipped by 1 base and J by 1 base, with 10 bases between them.

The chain links TRBV7-6 to TRBJ2-3; 9 bases fit TRBD2. Germline CDR1 and CDR2: SGHVS and FNYEAQ. V was clipped by 2 bases and J by 3 bases; unmatched bases: 3. The CDR3 has 15 amino acids. The CDR3, as DNA: TGTGCCAGCAGCTTACCGGGACTAGCAACAGATACGCAGTATTTT. This codes for CASSLPGLATDTQYF.

This chain joins TRBV5-1 and TRBJ2-1, with 9 bases aligning to TRBD2. CDR1 and CDR2 from the germline V gene are SGHRS and YFSETQ. The CDR3 extends over 15 amino acids. V shed 5 bases and J 4 bases; nucleotides not matched to a gene: 7. CDR3: CASSLAGAGYNEQFF. The DNA of the CDR3 is TGCGCCAGCAGTTTAGCGGGGGCGGGATACAATGAGCAGTTCTTC. Supplemented by reference TRBV5-1 and TRBJ2-1, the full variable domain reads KAGVTQTPRYLIKTRGQQVTLSCSPISGHRSVSWYQQTPGQGLQFLFEYFSETQRNKGNFPGRFSGRQFSNSRSEMNVSTLELGDSALYLCASSLAGAGYNEQFFGPGTRLTVL.

The chain has TRBV4-2 and TRBJ2-1; 7 bases match TRBD1. The germline CDR1 and CDR2 sequences are LGHNA and YNFKEQ. With V trimmed by 4 bases and J by 2 bases, 2 bases remained unmatched. This CDR3 has 14 residues. CDR3 residues: CASSPGTAYNEQFF. The CDR3 region has the DNA TGTGCCAGCAGCCCAGGGACAGCCTACAATGAGCAGTTCTTC.

This clonotype has just a few counts. This chain connects TRBV6-5 to TRBJ2-5, with TRBD1 matching 9 bases. With 1 base clipped from V and 1 base from J, the junction kept 1 base outside the gene matches. CDR1 is MNHEY and CDR2 is SVGAGI in the germline V gene. The CDR3 sequence is 15 residues long. The CDR3 spells CASSYWDRAQETQYF. The DNA of the CDR3 is TGTGCCAGCAGTTACTGGGACAGGGCCCAAGAGACCCAGTACTTC.

The chain joins TRBV20-1 to TRBJ1-3, with D tentatively TRBD1 (5 bases). CDR1 is DFQATT and CDR2 is SNEGSKA in the germline V gene (reference sequence). The ends were cut back, 7 bases at V and 6 bases at J, with 13 bases in the middle. This CDR3 spans 12 amino acids. The chain's CDR3 is CSVEGLENTIYF. The CDR3 nucleotides read TGCAGTGTTGAGGGGCTAGAAAACACCATATATTTT.

This chain uses TRBV21-1 with TRBJ1-2. TRBV21-1 is given as a pseudogene. The CDR3 has 16 residues. DNA for the CDR3: TGTGCCAGCAGCTCAGCGTATATAGCGGGGGGCTATGGCTACACCTTC. This codes for CASSSAYIAGGYGYTF.

This clonotype came up a few times. J is TRBJ1-2 and V is TRBV5-1; the D is unclear. From germline, CDR1 is SGHRS and CDR2 YFSETQ. V lost 0 bases, J lost 4 bases, and 4 bases lay in between. The CDR3 runs 12 residues. CDR3 sequence: CASSLAGYGYTF. The DNA for the CDR3 is TGCGCCAGCAGCTTGGCCGGCTATGGCTACACCTTC. The full variable domain, completed using reference TRBV5-1 and TRBJ1-2, is KAGVTQTPRYLIKTRGQQVTLSCSPISGHRSVSWYQQTPGQGLQFLFEYFSETQRNKGNFPGRFSGRQFSNSRSEMNVSTLELGDSALYLCASSLAGYGYTFGSGTRLTVV.

V gene TRBV14 combines with J gene TRBJ1-1, with 7 positions matching TRBD1. The V gene's germline CDR1 is SGHDN and CDR2 FVKESK. The J segment lost 8 bases and the V segment lost 1 base, leaving 7 bases of the junction unmatched. The CDR3 has 14 residues. CDR3 DNA: TGTGCCAGCAGCCAAGCAGGGGGGCCCTGGGAAGCTTTCTTT. This codes for CASSQAGGPWEAFF.

The CDR3 loop is CASSNRTGGLNYGYTF. Written as DNA, the CDR3 is TGTGCCAGCAGCAACCGGACAGGGGGACTTAACTATGGCTACACCTTC. This rearrangement joins TRBV7-8 to TRBJ1-2, with 10 positions matching TRBD1. The CDR3 is 16 residues long. Trimming removed 5 bases from V and 1 base from J; junction bases left unmatched: 7. Germline V CDR1 and CDR2: SGHVS, FQNEAQ.

There are a few counts of this clonotype. The genes are TRBV5-5 and TRBJ2-3; D ambiguous. Germline V gene sequence: CDR1 SGHKS, CDR2 YYEKEE (reference sequence). This CDR3 has 15 amino acids. Trimming cost V 2 bases and J 4 bases, with 14 bases left between them. For the CDR3, the DNA is TGTGCCAGCAGCTTCGACGTCAGGAGAGCAGATACGCAGTATTTT. Translated, it gives CASSFDVRRADTQYF.

The chain carries TRBV7-8 and TRBJ1-1, with TRBD1 as a possible D gene (5 bases). Trimming shortened V by 3 bases and J by 0 bases, and 17 bases separated the two germline ends. The CDR3 length is 17 residues. The germline V gene encodes CDR1 SGHVS and CDR2 FQNEAQ. The CDR3 DNA follows: TGTGCCAGCAGCTTGAACGGGCAACAGGAAATGAACACTGAAGCTTTCTTT. It is translated as CASSLNGQQEMNTEAFF. Combining the CDR3 with reference TRBV7-8 and TRBJ1-1 gives the whole variable domain GAGVSQSPRYKVAKRGQDVALRCDPISGHVSLFWYQQALGQGPEFLTYFQNEAQLDKSGLPSDRFFAERPEGSVSTLKIQRTQQEDSAVYLCASSLNGQQEMNTEAFFGQGTRLTVV.

This chain links TRBV6-4 with TRBJ1-1, with D unclear. V lost 3 bases and J 1 base, leaving 15 bases between the germline ends. The CDR3 sequence is 16 residues long. Germline-derived CDR1 and CDR2 are MRHNA and SNTAGT. The DNA for the CDR3 is TGTGCCAGCAGTGAAGGAATGGGCCAGCCGAACACTGAAGCTTTCTTT. Amino acid sequence: CASSEGMGQPNTEAFF.